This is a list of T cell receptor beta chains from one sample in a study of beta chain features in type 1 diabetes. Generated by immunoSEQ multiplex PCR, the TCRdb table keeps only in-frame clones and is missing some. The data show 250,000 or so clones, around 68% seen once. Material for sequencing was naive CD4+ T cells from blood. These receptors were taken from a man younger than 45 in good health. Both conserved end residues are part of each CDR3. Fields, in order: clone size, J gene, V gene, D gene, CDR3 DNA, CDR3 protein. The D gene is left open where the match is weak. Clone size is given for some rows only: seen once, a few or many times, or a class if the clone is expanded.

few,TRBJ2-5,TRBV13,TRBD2,TGTGCCAGCAGCTCCACTAGCGGGGGACCCCAAGAGACCCAGTACTTC,CASSSTSGGPQETQYF
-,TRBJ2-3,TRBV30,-,TGTGCCTGGAGTACCCTCCCAGATACGCAGTATTTT,CAWSTLPDTQYF
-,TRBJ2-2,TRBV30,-,TGTGCCTGGACCCGAGGGAAAGGGCCATGGGGGGAGCTGTTTTTT,CAWTRGKGPWGELFF
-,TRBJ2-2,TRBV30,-,TGTGCCTGGAATTCGGGACAAGACACCGGGGAGCTGTTTTTT,CAWNSGQDTGELFF
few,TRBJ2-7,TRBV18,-,TGTGCCAGCTCACCACCCTCCTACGAGCAGTACTTC,CASSPPSYEQYF
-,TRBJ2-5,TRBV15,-,TGTGCCACCAGCAGAGATTCGGGCGGCCAAGAGACCCAGTACTTC,CATSRDSGGQETQYF
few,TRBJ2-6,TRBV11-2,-,TGTGCCAGCAGCTTAACAGGCGGCTCTGGGGCCAACGTCCTGACTTTC,CASSLTGGSGANVLTF
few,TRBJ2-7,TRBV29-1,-,TGCAGTGAATTCGAACAGGGAGGGGACGAGCAGTACTTC,CSEFEQGGDEQYF
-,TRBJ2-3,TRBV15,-,TGTGCCACCAGCAGAGTCGGTCTGGAGGGCAGCACGCAGTATTTT,CATSRVGLEGSTQYF
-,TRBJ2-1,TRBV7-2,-,TGTGCCAGCAGGACACGGGCGGGCAATGAGCAGTTCTTC,CASRTRAGNEQFF
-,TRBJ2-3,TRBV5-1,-,TGCGCCAGCAGCTCCATATCATCTAGCACAGATACGCAGTATTTT,CASSSISSSTDTQYF
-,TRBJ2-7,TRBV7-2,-,TGTGCCAGCAGCTTAGGAACAGCCTCCTACGAGCAGTACTTC,CASSLGTASYEQYF
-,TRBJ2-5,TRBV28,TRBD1,TGTGCCAGCAGTACGCAGGACAGGGGGCAGGAGACCCAGTACTTC,CASSTQDRGQETQYF
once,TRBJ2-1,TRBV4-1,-,TGCGCCAGCAGCCAAGTCGAGGGATACAATGAGCAGTTCTTC,CASSQVEGYNEQFF
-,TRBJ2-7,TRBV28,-,TGTGCCAGCACCCATGTGGACGAGCAGTACTTC,CASTHVDEQYF
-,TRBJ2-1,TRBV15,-,TGTGCCACCAGCAGGCTGCGGGGCAGTAATTACAATGAGCAGTTCTTC,CATSRLRGSNYNEQFF
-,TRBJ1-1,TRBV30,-,TGTGCCTGGAGTACATCGATGAACACTGAAGCTTTCTTT,CAWSTSMNTEAFF
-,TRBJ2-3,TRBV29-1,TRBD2,TGCAGCGTTGCCTGGACTAGCCGAAGCACAGATACGCAGTATTTT,CSVAWTSRSTDTQYF
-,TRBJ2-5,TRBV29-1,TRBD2,TGCAGCGGAAGCGGGAGCCCCCAAGAGACCCAGTACTTC,CSGSGSPQETQYF
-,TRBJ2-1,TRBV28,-,TGTGCCAGCAGCCAAACGGGCGGGCGGGCCTACAATGAGCAGTTCTTC,CASSQTGGRAYNEQFF
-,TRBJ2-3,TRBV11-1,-,TGTGCCAGCAGTTTGATGACTAGCACAGATACGCAGTATTTT,CASSLMTSTDTQYF
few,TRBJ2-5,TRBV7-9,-,TGTGCCAGCAGCTTAGCACCCAAGTTCCAAGAGACCCAGTACTTC,CASSLAPKFQETQYF
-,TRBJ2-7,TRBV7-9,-,TGTGCCAGCAGCTACGGCAGAACCTACGAGCAGTACTTC,CASSYGRTYEQYF
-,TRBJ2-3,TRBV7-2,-,TGTGCCACACGGGCAGGGCGTAGGACAGATACGCAGTATTTT,CATRAGRRTDTQYF
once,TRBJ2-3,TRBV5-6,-,TGTGCCAGCAGCTTGGGGAGCGAGCGCACAGATACGCAGTATTTT,CASSLGSERTDTQYF
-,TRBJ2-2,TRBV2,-,TGTGCCAGCAGTGAACGGCAGGGAACCGGGGAGCTGTTTTTT,CASSERQGTGELFF
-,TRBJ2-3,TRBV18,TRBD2,TGTGCCAGCTCTCGGACTAGCGGCACAGATACGCAGTATTTT,CASSRTSGTDTQYF
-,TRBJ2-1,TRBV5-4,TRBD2,TGTGCCAGCAGCTTGGTGTCTAGCGGGAACAGGTACAATGAGCAGTTCTTC,CASSLVSSGNRYNEQFF
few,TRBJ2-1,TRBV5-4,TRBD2,TGTGCCAGCAGCTCCCGACTAGCGGGAGGCAGCTACAATGAGCAGTTCTTC,CASSSRLAGGSYNEQFF
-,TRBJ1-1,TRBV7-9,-,TGTGCCAGCATCAAACTCCCAGGGACTGAAGCTTTCTTT,CASIKLPGTEAFF
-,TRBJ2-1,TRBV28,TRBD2,TGTGCCAGCAGTAAGGGACTAGCGGGAAGCAATGAGCAGTTCTTC,CASSKGLAGSNEQFF
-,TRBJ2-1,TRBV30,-,TGTGCCTGGGTTGACTGGAGCTCCTACAATGAGCAGTTCTTC,CAWVDWSSYNEQFF
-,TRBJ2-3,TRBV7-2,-,TGTGCCAGCAGCTTAGCGATTAGCACAGATACGCAGTATTTT,CASSLAISTDTQYF
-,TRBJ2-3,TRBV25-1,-,TGTGCCAGCAGTGGGACATCCGCAGATACGCAGTATTTT,CASSGTSADTQYF
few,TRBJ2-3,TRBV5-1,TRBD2,TGCGCCAGCAGCTTGGGACTAGCGGAAAATACGCAGTATTTT,CASSLGLAENTQYF
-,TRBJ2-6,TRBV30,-,TGTGCCCGCCTTTCTGGGGCCAACGTCCTGACTTTC,CARLSGANVLTF
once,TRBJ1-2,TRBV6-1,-,TGTGCCGCCAAGGGATCGGATGGCTACACCTTC,CAAKGSDGYTF
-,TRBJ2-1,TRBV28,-,TGTGCCAGCAGTCTCAAAAATGAGCAGTTCTTC,CASSLKNEQFF
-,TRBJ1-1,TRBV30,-,TGTGCCTGGAGTGCCTCGCTCGGGGGCACTGAAGCTTTCTTT,CAWSASLGGTEAFF
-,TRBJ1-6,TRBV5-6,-,TGTGCCAGCAGCCTCCGGACAGATAATTCACCCCTCCACTTT,CASSLRTDNSPLHF
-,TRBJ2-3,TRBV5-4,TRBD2,TGTGCCAGCAGAGGAAGACTAGCGGGAGAGGCAGATACGCAGTATTTT,CASRGRLAGEADTQYF
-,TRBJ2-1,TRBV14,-,TGTGCCAGCAGCCAGTCCTCTATTGACTACAATGAGCAGTTCTTC,CASSQSSIDYNEQFF
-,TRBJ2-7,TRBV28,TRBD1,TGTGCCAGCAGTCGAACCGGGACAGGGCGGTACGAGCAGTACTTC,CASSRTGTGRYEQYF
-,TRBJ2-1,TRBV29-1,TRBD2,TGCAGCGTTGGTGCTAGCGGGAGTAATGAGCAGTTCTTC,CSVGASGSNEQFF
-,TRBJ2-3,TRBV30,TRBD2,TGTGCCTGGAGTAGGAGCGGGGGAGATACGCAGTATTTT,CAWSRSGGDTQYF
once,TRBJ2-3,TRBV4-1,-,TGCGCCAGCATTCACGTTTGGGGAGGATCAGATACGCAGTATTTT,CASIHVWGGSDTQYF
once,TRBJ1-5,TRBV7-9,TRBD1,TGTGCCAGCAGCTTAGGACAGGGTTGGAATCAGCCCCAGCATTTT,CASSLGQGWNQPQHF
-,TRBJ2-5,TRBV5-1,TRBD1,TGCGCCAGCAGCTCGGGACAGAAAGAAGAGACCCAGTACTTC,CASSSGQKEETQYF
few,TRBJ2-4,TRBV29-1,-,TGCAGCGTCTCGGGATTAGCCAAAAACATTCAGTACTTC,CSVSGLAKNIQYF
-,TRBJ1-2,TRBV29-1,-,TGCAGCGTCAGGACCGGGACGGAGTATGGCTACACCTTC,CSVRTGTEYGYTF
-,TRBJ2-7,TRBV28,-,TGTGCCAGCAGTTTCTCTGGCGGGGTTCCCTACGAGCAGTACTTC,CASSFSGGVPYEQYF
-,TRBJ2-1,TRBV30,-,TGTGCCATCCACGCCAGGGTCTACAATGAGCAGTTCTTC,CAIHARVYNEQFF
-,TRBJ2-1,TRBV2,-,TGTGCCAGTGACCCTACCTATAGCGGCCGAGGGCAGTTCTTC,CASDPTYSGRGQFF
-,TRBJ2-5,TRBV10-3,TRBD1,TGTGCCACCGACAGGGGACGAAGTGGGCAAGAGACCCAGTACTTC,CATDRGRSGQETQYF
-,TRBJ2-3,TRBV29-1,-,TGCAGCGTTGGTGGACAGAGCACAGATACGCAGTATTTT,CSVGGQSTDTQYF
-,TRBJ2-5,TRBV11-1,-,TGTGCCAGCAGCTCCGGGCCCAGAGGTGGAGAGACCCAGTACTTC,CASSSGPRGGETQYF
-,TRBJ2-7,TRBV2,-,TGTGCCAGCAGTAGTCGACCGTACGAGCAGTACTTC,CASSSRPYEQYF
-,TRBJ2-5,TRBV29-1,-,TGCAGCGTTGATATCAGCGATTGGTACCAAGAGACCCAGTACTTC,CSVDISDWYQETQYF
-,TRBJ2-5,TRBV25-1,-,TGTGCCAGCAGCGATCCCCGTGGATCAGAGACCCAGTACTTC,CASSDPRGSETQYF
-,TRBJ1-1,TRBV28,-,TGTGCCAGCAGTCCCAGGCAGGGGCTGGGGGACACTGAAGCTTTCTTT,CASSPRQGLGDTEAFF